Listed below are T cell receptor beta chains from one sample, sequenced in a study of identical twins. TCRdb independently ran MiXCR on the 5' RACE reads; one entry per CDR3 protein. This sample has 200,000 to 300,000 distinct CDR3 sequences, with about 10% found just once. Sequencing used memory T cells sorted from blood. The receptors were gathered from a man aged 45-65 years in good health. Each CDR3 is given with its conserved first and last residue. A D gene is named only where the DNA matches it firmly. Clone size is not always given. Where it is, it says once, few, many or a class for expanded clones.

clone_size j_call d_call v_call cdr3_aa cdr3_nt
few TRBJ2-5 TRBD2 TRBV5-1 CASSLSAGEETQYF TGCGCCAGCAGCTTAAGCGCGGGGGAAGAGACCCAGTACTTC
NA TRBJ1-2 NA TRBV3-1 CASSPGRPGEGYTF TGTGCCAGCAGCCCCGGTCGGCCAGGGGAAGGCTACACCTTC
many TRBJ2-5 NA TRBV7-9 CASSLRGTSETQYF TGTGCCAGCAGCTTACGTGGGACATCGGAGACCCAGTACTTC
many TRBJ2-1 NA TRBV12-3/TRBV12-4 CASSLGGTEQFF TGTGCCAGCAGTTTAGGGGGAACTGAGCAGTTCTTC
NA TRBJ2-2 TRBD1 TRBV19 CASFRGQGNTGELFF TGTGCCTCATTCCGGGGACAGGGTAACACCGGGGAGCTGTTTTTT
many TRBJ1-1 TRBD1 TRBV4-2 CASSQEDRTGWTTEAFF TGTGCCAGCAGCCAAGAAGACCGGACAGGGTGGACCACTGAAGCTTTCTTT
NA TRBJ1-6 NA TRBV7-9 CASSFDGLPEGYSPLHF TGTGCCAGCAGCTTCGACGGGCTCCCCGAGGGGTATTCACCCCTCCACTTT
many TRBJ1-5 NA TRBV27 CASSPLGGYQPQHF TGTGCCAGCAGCCCGTTGGGGGGGTATCAGCCCCAGCATTTT
NA TRBJ2-3 NA TRBV10-3 CAISESAGSGDTQYF TGTGCCATCAGTGAGTCGGCGGGGTCCGGAGATACGCAGTATTTT
few TRBJ2-1 NA TRBV6-1 CASGRTSSYNEQFF TGTGCCTCCGGGCGGACGAGCTCCTACAATGAGCAGTTCTTC
NA TRBJ1-2 NA TRBV30 CAWSQGRTVGYTF TGTGCCTGGAGTCAAGGCCGTACTGTTGGCTACACCTTC
many TRBJ2-1 NA TRBV5-1 CASSLEPGLGFYNEQFF TGCGCCAGCAGCCTAGAGCCGGGACTGGGGTTCTACAATGAGCAGTTCTTC
NA TRBJ2-1 NA TRBV19 CASSESRNEQFF TGTGCCAGTAGTGAGTCGAGGAATGAGCAGTTCTTC
many TRBJ2-1 NA TRBV5-1 CASSLNVGYNEQFF TGCGCCAGCAGCTTGAACGTAGGGTACAATGAGCAGTTCTTC
many TRBJ1-1 NA TRBV29-1 CSVVEGTNTEAFF TGCAGCGTTGTTGAGGGTACGAACACTGAAGCTTTCTTT
few TRBJ2-7 TRBD1 TRBV18 CASSPSTGASYEQYF TGTGCCAGCTCACCATCAACAGGGGCCTCCTACGAGCAGTACTTC
many TRBJ2-1 NA TRBV29-1 CSVEGERLYNEQFF TGCAGCGTTGAAGGAGAAAGGCTCTACAATGAGCAGTTCTTC
few TRBJ1-6 NA TRBV12-3/TRBV12-4 CASSYRVSPLHF TGTGCCAGCAGCTACAGGGTTTCACCCCTCCACTTT
many TRBJ2-7 NA TRBV4-1 CASSLRQSYEQYF TGCGCCAGCAGCCTCCGACAGTCCTACGAGCAGTACTTC
NA TRBJ1-5 NA TRBV19 CASSIGGWIQEQPQHF TGTGCCAGTAGTATAGGCGGTTGGATTCAAGAACAGCCCCAGCATTTT
NA TRBJ1-1 NA TRBV9 CASSVGTVRAEAFF TGTGCCAGCAGCGTAGGGACAGTACGGGCTGAAGCTTTCTTT
NA TRBJ1-5 NA TRBV30 CAWSLLGDQPQHF TGTGCCTGGAGTCTCCTAGGGGATCAGCCCCAGCATTTT
few TRBJ2-1 NA TRBV5-1 CASRNPLGRLWNEQFF TGCGCCAGCAGAAACCCTCTGGGGCGGCTTTGGAATGAGCAGTTCTTC
NA TRBJ2-4 NA TRBV28 CASSGTSLAKNIQYF TGTGCCAGCAGTGGGACTTCCTTAGCCAAAAACATTCAGTACTTC
many TRBJ2-3 TRBD2 TRBV9 CASSAGLAGARDTQYF TGTGCCAGCAGCGCGGGACTAGCGGGAGCGAGGGATACGCAGTATTTT
NA TRBJ2-2 NA TRBV10-1 CASSRSRDQTGELFF TGCGCCAGCAGTAGGAGCAGGGATCAAACCGGGGAGCTGTTTTTT
many TRBJ2-7 NA TRBV7-2 CASSLIADHYEQYF TGTGCCAGCAGCTTAATCGCGGACCACTACGAGCAGTACTTC
NA TRBJ1-6 NA TRBV5-5 CASSLDDSSPLHF TGTGCCAGCAGCTTGGACGATTCTTCACCCCTCCACTTT
few TRBJ1-2 NA TRBV20-1 CSARDLRPYVGYTF TGCAGTGCTAGAGATCTTAGACCGTACGTTGGCTACACCTTC
many TRBJ1-1 TRBD1 TRBV29-1 CSVTTGGGSEAFF TGCAGCGTGACGACAGGGGGTGGATCTGAAGCTTTCTTT
many TRBJ2-2 TRBD2 TRBV12-3/TRBV12-4 CASSRGAGELFF TGTGCCAGCAGTCGGGGGGCCGGGGAGCTGTTTTTT
few TRBJ2-3 NA TRBV20-1 CSARDPPLASSTDTQYF TGCAGTGCTAGAGACCCCCCACTAGCTTCCAGCACAGATACGCAGTATTTT
many TRBJ2-5 NA TRBV20-1 CSARDPTLRQETQYF TGCAGTGCTAGAGATCCCACACTCCGACAAGAGACCCAGTACTTC
few TRBJ2-1 NA TRBV4-1 CASSQRPEGRNNEQFF TGCGCCAGCAGCCAGAGGCCGGAGGGCCGGAACAATGAGCAGTTCTTC
many TRBJ2-3 TRBD2 TRBV28 CASTTSGGNLYTQYF TGTGCCAGCACGACTAGCGGGGGGAACCTCTATACGCAGTATTTT
few TRBJ1-5 NA TRBV20-1 CSARAGTRNQPQHF TGCAGTGCTAGAGCAGGGACCCGCAATCAGCCCCAGCATTTT
many TRBJ1-1 NA TRBV20-1 CSGTWNTEAFF TGCAGTGGGACATGGAACACTGAAGCTTTCTTT
NA TRBJ2-3 NA TRBV5-6 CASSRTLTDTQYF TGTGCCAGCAGCCGCACCCTCACAGATACGCAGTATTTT
many TRBJ2-4 NA TRBV20-1 CSAREGIQYF TGCAGTGCTAGAGAGGGGATTCAGTACTTC
few TRBJ1-6 NA TRBV4-3 CASSQDAGLYSPLHF TGCGCCAGCAGCCAAGATGCAGGACTCTATTCACCCCTCCACTTT
NA TRBJ2-5 TRBD1 TRBV29-1 CSVGGRGTTETEYF TGCAGCGTTGGGGGCAGGGGGACCACGGAGACCGAGTACTTC
NA TRBJ2-5 TRBD2 TRBV20-1 CSAWAAGVGFGETQYF TGCAGTGCTTGGGCGGCGGGAGTGGGGTTTGGTGAGACCCAGTACTTC
NA TRBJ2-1 TRBD1 TRBV5-1 CASSASGTGGLNEQFF TGCGCCAGCAGCGCGTCCGGGACAGGGGGCCTCAATGAGCAGTTCTTC
many TRBJ2-7 TRBD1 TRBV20-1 CSARGTGQGAGEQYF TGCAGTGCTAGGGGAACGGGACAGGGGGCGGGGGAGCAGTACTTC
NA TRBJ2-6 NA TRBV5-1 CASSRNSDKYRSGANVLTF TGCGCCAGCAGCCGAAACTCGGACAAGTACCGCTCTGGGGCCAACGTCCTGACTTTC
few TRBJ1-6 TRBD1 TRBV20-1 CSARGTDSSPLHF TGCAGTGCTAGGGGGACAGATAGTTCACCCCTCCACTTT
NA TRBJ2-7 TRBD2 TRBV28 CASSSLGTSGILREQYF TGTGCCAGCAGTTCATTGGGGACTAGCGGGATTTTGCGCGAGCAGTACTTC
NA TRBJ2-3 TRBD1 TRBV11-3 CASSLGGTASTDTQYF TGTGCCAGCAGCTTAGGTGGGACAGCTAGCACAGATACGCAGTATTTT
NA TRBJ2-3 TRBD2 TRBV10-3 CAISPLAGRRTDTQYF TGTGCCATCAGTCCTTTAGCGGGGAGGCGCACAGATACGCAGTATTTT
many TRBJ1-5 NA TRBV15 CATSFTLIRQPQHF TGTGCCACCAGCTTTACTTTGATTCGTCAGCCCCAGCATTTT
NA TRBJ1-2 TRBD1 TRBV7-2 CASSRTTGGYGYTF TGTGCCAGCAGTCGAACGACAGGGGGCTATGGCTACACCTTC